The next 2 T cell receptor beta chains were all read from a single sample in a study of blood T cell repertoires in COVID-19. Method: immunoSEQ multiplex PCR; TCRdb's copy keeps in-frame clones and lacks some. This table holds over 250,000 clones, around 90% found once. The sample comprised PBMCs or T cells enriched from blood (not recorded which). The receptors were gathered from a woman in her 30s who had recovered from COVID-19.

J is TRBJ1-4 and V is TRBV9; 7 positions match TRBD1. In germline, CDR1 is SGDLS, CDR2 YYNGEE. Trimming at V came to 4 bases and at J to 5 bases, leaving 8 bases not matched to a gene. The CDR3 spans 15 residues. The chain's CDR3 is CASSPGGSLNEKLFF. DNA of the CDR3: TGTGCCAGCAGCCCAGGGGGGTCCTTGAATGAAAAACTGTTTTTT.

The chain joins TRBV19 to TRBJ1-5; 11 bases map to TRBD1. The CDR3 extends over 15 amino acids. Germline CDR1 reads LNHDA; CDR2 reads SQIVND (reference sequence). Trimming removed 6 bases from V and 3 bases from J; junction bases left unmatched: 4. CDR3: CASSRTGGVNQPQHF. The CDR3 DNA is TGTGCCAGTAGCAGGACAGGGGGCGTCAATCAGCCCCAGCATTTT.